This TCR beta chain originates from a study of regulatory T cells in long-lasting Graves disease. Germline CDR1 is MGHRA and CDR2 is YSYEKL. Trimming removed 7 bases at V and 4 bases at J, with 25 bases between. The CDR3 sequence is 17 residues long. Remarks on this clonotype: Its matching antigen is unknown.

General study findings and limits: TRBV28, TRBJ1-2 and TRBJ2-5 were favored in persistent disease.

With iRepertoire HTBI primers and Arm-PCR of CDR3 regions, TCR beta libraries were built. In TCRdb, the multiplex PCR reads were re-called with MiXCR into one record per CDR3 protein. The sample includes around 400,000 distinct CDR3 sequences, about 10% seen only once; the top ten take approximately 20%. The time point is: newly diagnosed GD, antithyroid drugs for less than 3 months. From PBMCs, RNA was extracted and then used to make the TCR library. This sample also belongs to another study, concerning T cells in Graves' hyperthyroidism and ophthalmopathy. That study adds: Those with hyperthyroidism were 18 to 65 years old, newly diagnosed, and ill for under 2 months. Most thyroid-expanded clonotypes above 0.001 were also found in blood.

The sequence derives from a woman younger than 35 with Graves disease. The sample was peripheral blood mononuclear cells (PBMCs), taken at new diagnosis, from a patient treated with antithyroid drugs. The rearrangement joins TRBV4-1 to TRBJ1-1, with D maybe TRBD1 (5 bases). This CDR3 reads CASNPSLGAGRRTEAFF. As DNA, the CDR3 is TGCGCCAGCAACCCGTCCCTTGGGGCAGGGAGGCGCACTGAAGCTTTCTTT.